This T cell receptor beta chain is from a study of tumor-infiltrating lymphocytes in primary liver carcinoma. The study, taken as a whole, reports: A fraction of only about 7.5-24% of top clones appeared in all five tumor regions. Tumor top-250-clone fraction significantly exceeded that of blood (p = 0.039).

As concerns this clonotype: Its target is not known. No conserved phenylalanine or tryptophan ends this CDR3, so it is likely a read error. Because the CDR3's place on the DNA is in doubt, the DNA is left out and the CDR3 is given as listed by TCRdb.

Unsorted bulk tissue, roughly 20-33 mg of it, served as the source for co-extraction of RNA and DNA. Patients had chronic HBV infection and were treatment-naive. Tumor samples all exceeded 80% viable tumor cells. Using a constant-region primer together with ProtoScript II reverse transcriptase, TCR beta cDNA was made from around 500 ng of total RNA. Three rounds of nested multiplex PCR with slightly modified ARM-PCR produced TCR beta libraries. Amplification in the first two PCR rounds was performed using TRBV1-TRBV30 forward primers and a C-beta reverse primer for around 9 cycles each. MiXCR, applied by TCRdb to the multiplex PCR reads, yields one record per CDR3 protein. The repertoire consists of about 64,000 distinct CDR3 sequences, with 71% occurring once and the leading ten covering roughly 40%. The CDR3 totals 14 residues, both ends included. CDR1 is LGHNA, CDR2 YNFKEQ, per germline.

The receptor was isolated from a middle-aged man with primary liver carcinoma and hepatitis B virus infection. The sequencing input was liver tumor tissue from sampling region 4. Subset here: tumor region T4, right-lateral pole. This chain joins TRBV4-2 and TRBJ1-6; the D call TRBD1 from the table was never checked on the DNA. CDR3 in amino acids: CASSTQGNNPPLYS.